These 19 T cell receptor beta chains were sequenced from one sample in a study of regulatory T cells in long-lasting Graves disease. Combining iRepertoire HTBI primers with Arm-PCR of CDR3 regions, the authors built TCR beta libraries. TCRdb re-called the multiplex PCR reads with MiXCR, one entry per CDR3 protein. This table has 450,000 to 500,000 distinct CDR3 sequences, 15% to 20% appearing once. Documented time point: newly diagnosed GD, antithyroid drugs for less than 3 months. RNA from PBMCs was the source of the TCR library. In addition, the sample was reused for a study of T cells in Graves' hyperthyroidism and ophthalmopathy.

Material: peripheral blood mononuclear cells (PBMCs), obtained at new diagnosis, from a patient treated with antithyroid drugs. The receptors come from a middle-aged man with Graves disease.

This clonotype appeared a few times. The chain employs TRBV3-1 and TRBJ2-5; D not certain. In germline, CDR1 is LGHDT, CDR2 YNNKEL (reference sequence). Trimming cost V 4 bases and J 5 bases, with 14 bases left between them. The CDR3 contains 14 residues. The DNA of the CDR3 is TGTGCCAGCAGCCTCCCGTCCAGAGATGAGACCCAGTACTTC. Amino acids: CASSLPSRDETQYF.

This clonotype appeared many times. This sequence joins TRBV11-1 and TRBJ1-1; D is undetermined. Germline CDR1 and CDR2: SGHAT and FQDESV (reference sequence). CDR3 length equals 15 residues. Trimming shortened V by 5 bases and J by 4 bases, and 17 bases separated the two germline ends. The CDR3 loop is CASSRGDDPSTEAFF. CDR3 DNA sequence: TGTGCCAGCAGCCGCGGCGACGACCCGAGCACTGAAGCTTTCTTT.

The sample holds many counts of this clonotype. The chain combines TRBV20-1 with TRBJ2-7; 11 bases agree with TRBD1. V lost 5 bases, J lost 0 bases, and 6 bases stayed unmatched. Germline values: CDR1 DFQATT, CDR2 SNEGSKA (reference sequence). There are 15 residues in the CDR3. This chain's CDR3 is CSAPGQGERSYEQYF. The CDR3 DNA reads TGCAGTGCTCCGGGACAGGGGGAACGCTCCTACGAGCAGTACTTC.

Ten or more counts support this clonotype. V is TRBV28 and J is TRBJ2-5; D remains ambiguous. The CDR3 contains 12 residues. Trimming cost V 5 bases and J 5 bases, with 9 bases left between them. Germline-derived CDR1 and CDR2 are MDHEN and SYDVKM. CDR3 DNA sequence: TGTGCCAGCAGTGGTATGCTGGAGACCCAGTACTTC. Protein product: CASSGMLETQYF.

This clonotype came up many times. This chain links TRBV30 with TRBJ2-7; D unclear. The CDR3 is 15 residues long. Trimming stripped 2 bases from V and 0 bases from J, with 14 bases between. Germline V CDR1 and CDR2: GTSNPN, SVGIG (reference sequence). CDR3 bases: TGTGCCTGGAGTAAGTATGAACTGAGCTCCTACGAGCAGTACTTC. This translates into CAWSKYELSSYEQYF.

The genes are TRBV19 and TRBJ2-3; D is tentatively TRBD1 or TRBD2 (5 bases each). V lost 3 bases to trimming and J lost 0 bases, with 16 bases between them. The CDR3 runs to 17 residues. Germline CDR1 reads LNHDA; CDR2 reads SQIVND (reference sequence). CDR3 sequence reads: CASSISAGTSSTDTQYF. The CDR3 DNA follows: TGTGCCAGTAGTATCTCCGCCGGGACCTCGAGCACAGATACGCAGTATTTT.

This clonotype was observed once. The gene calls are TRBV20-1 and TRBJ2-3; D possibly corresponds to TRBD1 (6 bases). CDR1 and CDR2 from the germline V gene are DFQATT and SNEGSKA (reference sequence). V was trimmed by 3 bases and J by 1 base, leaving 11 bases between them. The length of the CDR3 is 14 residues. The CDR3 DNA sequence: TGCAGTGCTAGTAAGGGGGACGGCACAGATACGCAGTATTTT. This gives the protein CSASKGDGTDTQYF.

This clonotype has ten or more counts. The chain uses TRBV28 and TRBJ1-1; no clear D. V was clipped by 8 bases and J by 4 bases, with 17 bases between them. Germline V CDR1 and CDR2: MDHEN, SYDVKM. The CDR3 sequence is 14 residues long. The CDR3 sequence is CASHVGMASTEAFF. The DNA for the CDR3 is TGTGCCAGCCATGTCGGGATGGCGAGCACTGAAGCTTTCTTT.

The chain combines TRBV27 with TRBJ2-7, with TRBD2 matching 8 bases. V dropped 5 bases and J dropped 3; count of bases not matched to a gene: 6. This CDR3 has 14 amino acids. CDR1 and CDR2 (germline): MNHEY, SMNVEV (reference sequence). The CDR3, as DNA: TGTGCCAGCAGTGTTAGCGGGACTCTCTACGAGCAGTACTTC. It specifies CASSVSGTLYEQYF.

This clonotype was found once. This is likely an artifact of a read error, given a far larger clone one base away. The gene calls are TRBV11-3 and TRBJ2-7, with D tentatively TRBD1 or TRBD2 (5 bases each). The germline V gene encodes CDR1 SGHNT and CDR2 YENEEA. The CDR3 is made up of 14 amino acids. In nucleotides, the CDR3 is TGTACCAGCAGCCCCCGTGAGGGGTGGTACGAGCAGTACTTC. The encoded protein is CTSSPREGWYEQYF.

This clonotype was detected once. The chain couples TRBV5-1 to TRBJ2-3; TRBD2 matches 14 bases. The ends lost 4 bases at V and 3 bases at J; junction bases unmatched: 7. This CDR3 spans 17 amino acids. The germline gives CDR1 SGHRS, CDR2 YFSETQ. CDR3 DNA: TGCGCCAGCAGCATTGGGACTAGCGGGAGAAGAACAGATACGCAGTATTTT. It translates to CASSIGTSGRRTDTQYF. Full variable domain (missing parts from reference TRBV5-1 and TRBJ2-3): KAGVTQTPRYLIKTRGQQVTLSCSPISGHRSVSWYQQTPGQGLQFLFEYFSETQRNKGNFPGRFSGRQFSNSRSEMNVSTLELGDSALYLCASSIGTSGRRTDTQYFGPGTRLTVL.

This clonotype appeared many times. The chain employs TRBV7-2 and TRBJ2-7, with 9 bases lining up with TRBD1. In germline, CDR1 is SGHTA, CDR2 FQGNSA. V gave up 5 bases and J gave up 4 bases; unmatched junction bases: 12. This CDR3 is built from 16 residues. In DNA form, the CDR3 reads TGTGCCAGCAGCCTCGTTACAGGGGGCGCATGGTACGAGCAGTACTTC. Residues: CASSLVTGGAWYEQYF.

This clonotype was counted ten times or more. The chain combines TRBV28 with TRBJ2-2, with TRBD1 matching 7 bases. This CDR3 has 15 residues. Germline assignment: CDR1 MDHEN and CDR2 SYDVKM. V trimming: 8 bases; J trimming: 4 bases; junction bases outside the gene matches: 10. The CDR3, as DNA: TGTGCCAGCGGGGACCGGGACAGCGGCACCGGGGAGCTGTTTTTT. It yields the protein CASGDRDSGTGELFF.

The rearrangement links TRBV5-5 to TRBJ1-2; D is uncertain. The CDR3 sequence is 15 residues long. V was cut by 0 bases and J by 2 bases, with 11 bases left in between. Germline V gives CDR1 SGHKS, CDR2 YYEKEE (reference sequence). The CDR3 DNA reads TGTGCCAGCAGCTTGGAACTAAACAGAAACTATGGCTACACCTTC. It codes for CASSLELNRNYGYTF.

This clonotype was seen repeatedly, ten times or more. V gene TRBV30 combines with J gene TRBJ2-5; D unclear. The germline V gene encodes CDR1 GTSNPN and CDR2 SVGIG (reference sequence). V gave up 2 bases and J gave up 4 bases, with 8 bases separating them. This CDR3 has 12 residues. CDR3 DNA sequence: TGTGCCTGGAGTCGGGTAGCAGAGACCCAGTACTTC. This sequence encodes CAWSRVAETQYF.

Of note for this clonotype: Being one base from a much bigger clone, this may be a read error. The chain combines TRBV6-1 with TRBJ2-4, with 7 bases that match TRBD1. V was pared by 4 bases and J by 13 bases, with 19 bases of the junction left unmatched. The germline gives CDR1 MNHNS, CDR2 SASEGT. The CDR3 has 16 residues. Here the CDR3 DNA reads TGTGCCAGCAGTGTATTACGACAGGGTAGCTACAATGAGCAGTACTTC. Its protein product is CASSVLRQGSYNEQYF.

This clonotype was recorded many times. The chain carries TRBV27 and TRBJ2-1; D remains unclear. The V gene's germline CDR1 is MNHEY and CDR2 SMNVEV (reference sequence). CDR3 length equals 14 residues. Deletions cut 9 bases from V and 5 bases from J, with 17 bases between. The CDR3: CARGPPRPNNEQFF. DNA for the CDR3: TGTGCCAGAGGACCACCTCGACCTAACAATGAGCAGTTCTTC.

This clonotype appeared a few times. The chain couples TRBV29-1 to TRBJ1-2; D uncertain. V dropped 3 bases and J dropped 5 bases, with 13 bases sitting between them. This CDR3 has 13 amino acids. CDR1 and CDR2 from the germline V gene are SQVTM and ANQGSEA. CDR3 region: CSVEASLGYGYTF. The CDR3 nucleotides read TGCAGCGTTGAGGCCAGTCTGGGTTATGGCTACACCTTC.

This clonotype has more than one count but fewer than ten. V gene TRBV24-1 combines with J gene TRBJ2-1; D perhaps matches TRBD1 (7 bases). The CDR3 consists of 17 residues. Trimming took 1 base from V and 7 from J, leaving 19 bases between them. CDR1 and CDR2 from the germline V gene are KGHDR and SFDVKD. The CDR3 protein is CATSDFTPEGARNEQFF. CDR3 DNA sequence: TGTGCCACCAGTGATTTTACTCCGGAGGGGGCTAGGAATGAGCAGTTCTTC.